This T cell receptor (beta chain) was captured in a study of cytomegalovirus exposure and HLA in healthy donors. About the research overall: When just under 400 donors were genotyped, 81% of them were found to fall in the Caucasian-associated ancestry cluster.

General study points: TRBV6-2, TRBV6-3 and some other V segments were excluded as indistinguishable. When analyzed later, a missense DCLRE1C variant was found to be linked to TCR beta V- and J-gene trimming. Later work associated 16,951 TCR beta sequences with HLA alleles at 0.05 false discovery rate.

The PCR had 60 Vbeta and 13 Jbeta primers. The table came from immunoSEQ multiplex PCR; TCRdb's copy has only in-frame clones and leaves some out. The data show 89,000 or so clones, around 80% seen once. The table lists this clone with a few counts. What it recognizes is unknown. The CDR3 length is 14 residues. In germline, CDR1 is MNHNS, CDR2 SASEGT. V lost 5 bases, J lost 2 bases, and 13 bases lay in between. This sequence was found in a man between 18 and 29 years old in good health and CMV-seropositive. The V gene is TRBV6-1, the J gene TRBJ2-7; D might be TRBD2 (6 bases). The sample taken for sequencing was PBMCs. In DNA form, the CDR3 reads TGTGCCAGCAGTTATGATGGCGGGACCTACGAGCAGTACTTC. Its translation is CASSYDGGTYEQYF.